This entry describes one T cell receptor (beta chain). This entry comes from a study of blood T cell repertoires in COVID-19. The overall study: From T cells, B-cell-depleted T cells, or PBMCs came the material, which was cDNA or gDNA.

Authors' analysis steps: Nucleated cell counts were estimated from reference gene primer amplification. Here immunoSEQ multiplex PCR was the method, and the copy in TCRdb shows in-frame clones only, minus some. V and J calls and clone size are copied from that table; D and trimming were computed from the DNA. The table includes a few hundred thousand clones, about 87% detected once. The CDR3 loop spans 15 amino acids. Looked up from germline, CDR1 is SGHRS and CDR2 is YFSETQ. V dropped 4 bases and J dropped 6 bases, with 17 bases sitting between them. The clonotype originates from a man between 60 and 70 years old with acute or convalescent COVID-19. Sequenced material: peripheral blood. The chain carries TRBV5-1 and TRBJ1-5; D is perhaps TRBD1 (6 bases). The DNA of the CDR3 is TGCGCCAGCAGCCTGGAGACAGGTGGGGGTCAGCCCCAGCATTTT. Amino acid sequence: CASSLETGGGQPQHF.